One and the same sample provided the 6 T cell receptor beta chains below, sequenced in a study of CD8+ T cells in alopecia areata (dated by TCRdb to 2017 to 2018). The library was obtained by the immunoSEQ multiplex PCR assay. To provide template for TCR sequencing, every sample had RNA extracted and reverse transcribed into cDNA. In TCRdb, the immuneACCESS table is reduced to in-frame sequences with V and J assigned. These tables do not hold every clone; where another copy was compared, an unresolved V gene accounts for under half, and the others remain unexplained. This sample gives roughly 150,000 clones in total; 87% of them show up just once. Less than 15% of the sample is taken by the ten largest. The time point label of this sample denotes: baseline before oral tofacitinib. The input for sequencing was CD8+ T cells sorted from blood, taken at week 0. Every receptor here comes from a human donor with alopecia areata.

The CDR3 DNA follows: TGTGCCAGCAGGCAGAACACCGGGGAGCTGTTTTTT. Its protein is CASRQNTGELFF. The genes are TRBV27 and TRBJ2-2; D gene ambiguous. There are 12 residues in the CDR3. Per the germline V gene, CDR1 is MNHEY and CDR2 is SMNVEV (reference sequence). V lost 6 bases, J lost 1 base, and 3 bases lay in between.

This chain uses TRBV5-1 with TRBJ2-1; D is undetermined. The CDR3 contains 13 residues. Germline CDR1 is SGHRS and CDR2 is YFSETQ. V was pared by 4 bases and J by 7 bases, with 12 bases between. CDR3 coding DNA: TGCGCCAGCAGCCCCCTAGGTCCGAATGAGCAGTTCTTC. This translates into CASSPLGPNEQFF.

The J gene is TRBJ2-1, the V gene TRBV7-9; D is ambiguous. V shed 5 bases and J shed 8 bases, with 10 bases lying between them. Looked up from germline, CDR1 is SEHNR and CDR2 is FQNEAQ (reference sequence). The CDR3 contains 12 residues. The CDR3 bases are TGTGCCAGCAGCCCACCTGGGCATGAGCAGTTCTTC. Protein: CASSPPGHEQFF.

The V and J genes are TRBV29-1 and TRBJ2-1; 11 nucleotides align to TRBD2. CDR1 is SQVTM, CDR2 ANQGSEA, per germline. CDR3 size: 17 residues. The junction had 10 bases not matched to a gene; V was cut back by 5 bases and J by 1 base. The CDR3 DNA is TGCAGCGTTATTGGAGAAGGGACTAGCGGATCCTACAATGAGCAGTTCTTC. Translation gives CSVIGEGTSGSYNEQFF.

The J gene is TRBJ1-5, the V gene TRBV2; D is uncertain. This CDR3 comprises 16 residues. Trimming shortened V by 3 bases and J by 0 bases, and 12 bases separated the two germline ends. The germline V gene has CDR1 SNHLY and CDR2 FYNNEI. CDR3 region: CASSEPLAFSNQPQHF. In DNA, the CDR3 is TGTGCCAGCAGTGAGCCTCTTGCGTTTAGCAATCAGCCCCAGCATTTT. The full variable domain, its missing parts supplied by reference TRBV2 and TRBJ1-5, is EPEVTQTPSHQVTQMGQEVILRCVPISNHLYFYWYRQILGQKVEFLVSFYNNEISEKSEIFDDQFSVERPDGSNFTLKIRSTKLEDSAMYFCASSEPLAFSNQPQHFGDGTRLSIL.

J is TRBJ2-2 and V is TRBV10-3; no firm D call. V was trimmed by 2 bases and J by 1 base, leaving 5 bases between them. Germline V gene data show CDR1 as ENHRY and CDR2 as SYGVKD. The CDR3 is 14 residues long. CDR3 residues: CAISERWNTGELFF. DNA of the CDR3: TGTGCCATCAGTGAGAGGTGGAACACCGGGGAGCTGTTTTTT.